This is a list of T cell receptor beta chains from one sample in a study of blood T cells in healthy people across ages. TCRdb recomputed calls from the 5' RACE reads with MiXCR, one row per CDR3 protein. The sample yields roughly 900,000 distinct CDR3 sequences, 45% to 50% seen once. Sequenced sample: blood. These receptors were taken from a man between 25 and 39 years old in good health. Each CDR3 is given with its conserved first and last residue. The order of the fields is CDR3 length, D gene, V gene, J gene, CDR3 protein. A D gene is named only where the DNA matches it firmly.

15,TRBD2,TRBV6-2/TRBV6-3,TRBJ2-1,CASRPSGGSYNEQFF
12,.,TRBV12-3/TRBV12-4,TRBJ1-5,CASSGRLGPQHF
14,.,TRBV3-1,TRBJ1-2,CASSQGKPNYGYTF
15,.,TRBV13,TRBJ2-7,CASSSRRTGSYEQYF
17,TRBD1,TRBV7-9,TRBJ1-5,CASSSGSGRGSLQPQHF
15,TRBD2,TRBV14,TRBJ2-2,CASSQASGIAGELFF
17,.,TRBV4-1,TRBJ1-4,CASSQDARGQPNEKLFF
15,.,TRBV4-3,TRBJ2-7,CASSQGSSYSYEQYF
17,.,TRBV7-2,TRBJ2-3,CASSLEGPRLSADTQYF
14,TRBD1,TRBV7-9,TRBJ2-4,CASSITGGRNIRYF
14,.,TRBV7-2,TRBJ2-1,CASRLGDSNNEQFF
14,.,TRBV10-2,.,CASRDGLNQETQYF
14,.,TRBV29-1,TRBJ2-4,CSAGFGTAKNIQYF
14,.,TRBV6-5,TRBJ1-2,CASSYNSLVYGYTF
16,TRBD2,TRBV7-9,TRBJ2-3,CASSLDASGVTDTQYF
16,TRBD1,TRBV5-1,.,CASSLTGGAYSNEQYF
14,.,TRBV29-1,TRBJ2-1,CSVLRGGVNNEQFF
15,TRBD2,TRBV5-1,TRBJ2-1,CASSPSSGGPDEQFF
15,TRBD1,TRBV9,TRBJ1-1,CASSAIRQGVTEAFF
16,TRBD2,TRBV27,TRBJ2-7,CASSLRTSGGTYEQYF
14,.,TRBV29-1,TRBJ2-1,CSVVGRGSYNEQFF
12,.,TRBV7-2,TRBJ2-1,CASSFSSLEQFF
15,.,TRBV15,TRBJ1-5,CATSSDRGPIQPQHF
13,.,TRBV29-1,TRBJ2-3,CSVRPGSTDTQYF
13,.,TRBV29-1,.,CSVEGSKGETQYF
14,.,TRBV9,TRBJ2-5,CASSDWGAGETQYF
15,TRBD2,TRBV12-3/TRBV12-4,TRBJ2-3,CASSLTSGGIDTQYF
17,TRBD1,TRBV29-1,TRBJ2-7,CSVVLILPGQGIYEQYF
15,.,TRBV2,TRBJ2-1,CASSAQGGAYNEQFF
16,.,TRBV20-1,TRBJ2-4,CSARDPVGADGNIQYF
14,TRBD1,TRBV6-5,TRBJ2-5,CASSYLGQGETQYF
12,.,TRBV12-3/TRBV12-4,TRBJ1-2,CASSIGANGYTF
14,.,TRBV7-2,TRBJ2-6,CASGRVAGANVLTF
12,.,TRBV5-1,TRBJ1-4,CASSEPQGALFF
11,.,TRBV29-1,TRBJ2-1,CSVVGTGSGFF
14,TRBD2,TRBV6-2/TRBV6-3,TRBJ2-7,CASRREGGSYEQYF
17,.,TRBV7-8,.,CASSLGTGDRRRYEQYF
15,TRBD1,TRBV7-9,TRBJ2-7,CASSGDSRSSYEQYF
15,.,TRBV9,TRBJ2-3,CASSVGNPGTDTQYF
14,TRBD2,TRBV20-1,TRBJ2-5,CSAREIAGGETQYF